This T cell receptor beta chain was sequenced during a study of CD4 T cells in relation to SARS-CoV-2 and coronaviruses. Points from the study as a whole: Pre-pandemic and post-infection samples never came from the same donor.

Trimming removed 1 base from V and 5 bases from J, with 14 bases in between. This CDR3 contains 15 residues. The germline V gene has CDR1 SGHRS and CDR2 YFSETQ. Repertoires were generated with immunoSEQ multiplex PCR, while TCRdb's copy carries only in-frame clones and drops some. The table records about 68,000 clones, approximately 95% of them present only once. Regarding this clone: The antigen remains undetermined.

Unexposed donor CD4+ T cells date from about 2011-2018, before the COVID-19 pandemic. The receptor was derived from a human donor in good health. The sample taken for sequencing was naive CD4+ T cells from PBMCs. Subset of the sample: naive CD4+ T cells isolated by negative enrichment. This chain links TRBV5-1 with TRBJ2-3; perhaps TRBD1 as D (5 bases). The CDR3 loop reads CASSLLGRVVDTQYF. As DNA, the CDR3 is TGCGCCAGCAGCTTGCTCGGCAGGGTTGTAGATACGCAGTATTTT.